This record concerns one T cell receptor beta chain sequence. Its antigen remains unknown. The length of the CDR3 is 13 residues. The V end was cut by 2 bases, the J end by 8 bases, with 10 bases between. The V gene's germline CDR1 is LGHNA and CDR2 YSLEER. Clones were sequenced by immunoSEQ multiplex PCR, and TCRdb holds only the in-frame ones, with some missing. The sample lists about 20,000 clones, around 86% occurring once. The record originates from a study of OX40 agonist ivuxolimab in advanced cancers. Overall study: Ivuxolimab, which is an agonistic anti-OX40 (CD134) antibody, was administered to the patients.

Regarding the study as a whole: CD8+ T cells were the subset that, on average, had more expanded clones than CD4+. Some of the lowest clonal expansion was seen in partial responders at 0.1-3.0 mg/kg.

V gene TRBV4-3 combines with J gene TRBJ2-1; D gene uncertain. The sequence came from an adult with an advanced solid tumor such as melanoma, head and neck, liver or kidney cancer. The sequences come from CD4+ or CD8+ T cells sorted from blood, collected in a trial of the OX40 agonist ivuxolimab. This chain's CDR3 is CASSQMSSDEQFF. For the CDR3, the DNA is TGCGCCAGCAGCCAAATGTCCTCGGATGAGCAGTTCTTC.